This TCR beta chain stems from a study of T cell clones after liver transplantation. In the study overall: HCV positivity affected three of eight recipients; the rest lacked autoimmune or viral indications. Whole-study findings and limits: Migration into the graft, not deletion, may explain lost graft donor-reactive T cells.

Note on this clone: Its cognate antigen is unknown.

TCRdb's copy holds only in-frame clones and misses some; the assay was immunoSEQ multiplex PCR. The table shows around 76,000 clones, with 75% to 85% occurring only once. Trimming stripped 5 bases from V and 2 bases from J, with 15 bases between. Germline V lookup: CDR1 MNHNS, CDR2 SASEGT. CDR3 length: 15 amino acids. This sequence originates from a human patient who received a liver transplant. Some T cells may possibly be graft donor cells. The material sequenced was CD4+ T cells from blood, taken 12 months after liver transplant. The V and J genes are TRBV6-1 and TRBJ1-1, with a tentative D call TRBD1 (5 bases). CDR3 DNA: TGTGCCAGCAGTTCACAGGCGACGATTAACACTGAAGCTTTCTTT. Translating gives CASSSQATINTEAFF.